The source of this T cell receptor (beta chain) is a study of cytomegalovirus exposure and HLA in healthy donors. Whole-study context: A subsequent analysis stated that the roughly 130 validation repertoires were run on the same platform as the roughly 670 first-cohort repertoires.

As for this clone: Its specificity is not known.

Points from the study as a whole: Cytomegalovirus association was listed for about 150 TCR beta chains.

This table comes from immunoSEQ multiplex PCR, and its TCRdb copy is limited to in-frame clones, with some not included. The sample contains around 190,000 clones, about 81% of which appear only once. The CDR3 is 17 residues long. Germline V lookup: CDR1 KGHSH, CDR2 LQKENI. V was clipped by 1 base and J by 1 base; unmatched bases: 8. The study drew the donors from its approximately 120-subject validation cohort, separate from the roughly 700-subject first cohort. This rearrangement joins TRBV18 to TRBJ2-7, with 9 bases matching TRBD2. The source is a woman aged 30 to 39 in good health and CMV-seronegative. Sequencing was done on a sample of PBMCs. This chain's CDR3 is CASSPQKIAGESYEQYF. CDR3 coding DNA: TGTGCCAGCTCACCACAAAAAATAGCGGGAGAGTCCTACGAGCAGTACTTC.